This T cell receptor (beta chain) was sequenced for a study of cytomegalovirus exposure and HLA in healthy donors (dated by TCRdb to the late 2010s). In the study overall: An earlier analysis of several hundred of the donors reported 250 to 350 Gb of sequence data and roughly 100 million unique TCR beta sequences from 150 million to 200 million T cells. An early release that covered fewer than 750 HLA-typed donors contained approximately 300 gigabases of sequencing data and tens of millions of unique TCR sequences. Among the roughly 400 genotyped donors, approximately 81% belonged to the genetic ancestry cluster associated with self-reported Caucasian donors. The study aimed to test whether signatures of past pathogen exposure could be identified by cataloging public T cell receptors. Using immunosequencing, the study profiled T cell repertoires from 500 to 800 subjects and related those repertoires to cytomegalovirus serostatus. Besides the first cohort of some 670 subjects, a separate validation cohort made up of over 100 different subjects was used. The study combined high-throughput TCR immunosequencing, statistical association of individual TCRs with disease status, and machine learning to predict cytomegalovirus infection status. A later analysis re-examined previously published TCR beta repertoires from about 700 donors and added high-resolution HLA genotyping to investigate patterns of TCR occurrence. In the later analysis, no new phenotypic data were used to find candidate immune exposures; instead, reliance was placed on TCR beta sequences and their occurrence across donors. To decide whether each TCR beta V gene segment behaved as functional or pseudogenic, an earlier analysis of over 500 of the donors relied on high-throughput TCR beta sequencing. Donor age, sex, ethnicity and CMV serostatus were compiled alongside the repertoire data. A later genetic analysis used genome-wide SNP genotypes for about 60% of the 666 donors, treating that subset as a discovery cohort. Every discovery cohort repertoire had been produced on one sequencing platform. HLA typing included class I and class II loci at four-digit resolution. Typing coverage differed by locus: A, B, C, DRB1 and DQB1 were typed in roughly 620-640 donors, DQA1 in about 510, DPA1 in 600 to 610, and DPB1 in 400 to 490. Four or five DR-DQ haplotypes were handled as single units for association and clustering because linkage in the cohort was strong. Among roughly 400 genotyped donors of the cohort, an average of around 240,000 unique TCR beta nucleotide sequences was sequenced per donor, of which about 20% were non-productive. Overall results and qualifications from the work: The authors suggested that the approach could potentially be generalized to other disease states and immunological phenotypes. Correlated functional status among segregating V segments might be attributable to linkage disequilibrium, but an unknown experimental factor could not be ruled out. According to a later analysis, TCR association rates differed among HLA loci, with DRB1 alleles showing the most associated TCRs and HLA-C alleles showing the fewest. Because counts were too low, 15 to 20 rarely observed V segments, including chromosome 9 orphons, were left out of the earlier analysis of about 500 of the donors. In a later analysis, HLA-associated TCR beta chains were found to be more clonally expanded and to have lower generation probabilities than equally common non-associated chains. Because some donors lacked HLA typing at each locus, the association tests relied only on the typed subset. The only immune exposure information available for the cohort was CMV serostatus. A further reported finding was that TCR beta sequences accurately predicted the HLA-A and HLA-B alleles for most subjects in the first cohort. A later analysis reported that several top co-occurrence clusters appeared linked to parvovirus B19, influenza, CMV and Epstein-Barr virus. In this cohort, only TCR beta chains were sequenced, and detectable features were limited by the absence of alpha or paired-chain data. A cluster of highly shared sequence variants was judged likely to be a technical artifact of the sequencing pipeline. A later genetic analysis reported fewer N-insertions in productive TCRs among donors in an Asian-associated ancestry cluster than the roughly 700-donor mean. In vitro tests confirmed that three of the cytomegalovirus-associated TCR beta chains recognize cytomegalovirus antigens. Specific HLA alleles were associated with roughly 17,000 TCR beta sequences at a false discovery rate of 0.05 in a later analysis. The presence/absence analyses assumed that sequencing depth was roughly uniform across donors, and that assumption may not be true. The classifier was reported to diagnose cytomegalovirus status with high specificity and sensitivity in both the original and validation cohorts. While some public TCRs were present in many individuals, most TCR sequences turned up only very rarely across donors. Strong co-occurrence of HLA alleles, especially DR and DQ, made assigning TCR associations to individual alleles difficult. In a later analysis, most CMV-associated TCR beta chains were found to appear HLA-restricted, with HLA associations seemingly driven largely by CMV exposure. Some IMGT-functional V segments, including TRBV6-2 and TRBV6-3, could not be told apart with the 87-base-pair reads, so those segments were excluded. In a later genetic analysis, a missense DCLRE1C variant was associated with V-gene and J-gene trimming of TCR beta chains, and the association was replicated in an independent cohort. In an earlier analysis of around 500 of the donors, most TCR beta V segments appeared in productive rearrangements about 87% or about 30% of the time, broadly matching IMGT annotations. The study listed 164 TCR beta chains as associated with cytomegalovirus.

As encoded in the germline V gene, CDR1 is SGHRS while CDR2 is YFSETQ. The cysteine opens and the phenylalanine closes a CDR3 of 17 amino acids. The DNA shown is the 51-base CDR3, in frame from base 1. V and J lose 2 bases and 0 bases, and a span of 18 bases separates them. This clone was counted a single time. Its binding antigen is unknown. Nothing much larger sits one base from this clone, and base qualities are not available. Receptor amplification or capture employed the immunoSEQ multiplex PCR assay. For the multiplex PCR, a mixture combining 60 forward primers for TCR Vbeta segments and 13 reverse primers for TCR Jbeta segments was used. A multiplex PCR assay on genomic DNA amplified the CDR3 region of rearranged TCR beta genes. On the Illumina HiSeq System, the amplified TCR beta libraries were sequenced as 87-base-pair reads. Turning to the authors' computational methods: Across the 500 to 850 repertoires, a later analysis counted roughly 77 million unique TCR beta chains, around 10 million of which were shared by at least two donors. To remove PCR and sequencing errors, raw reads were error-corrected and collapsed into unique sequences using a nearest-neighbor algorithm that merged closely related sequences. CDR3 sequences were aligned to IMGT reference sequences to assign V, D and J gene segments. Each retained sequence needed at least a six-nucleotide match to both a V gene segment and a J gene segment. Rearrangements were classified as productive when the CDR3 lacked stop codons and remained in frame with V and J, and all other rearrangements were classified as non-productive. Following IMGT convention, CDR3 was defined as the stretch from the second conserved V-encoded cysteine up to the conserved J-encoded phenylalanine. The earlier analysis of about 560 of the donors excluded any sequence lacking an unambiguous match to a single V gene segment. An earlier analysis of almost 600 of the donors classified V segments as functional when productive rearrangements were above 56.7% and as segregating when the standard deviation between donors was above 5%. A statistical classification framework was built to diagnose cytomegalovirus status from the catalog of TCR beta chain sequences. In a later analysis, V and J genes were assigned by comparing TCR nucleotide sequences against IMGT/GENE-DB human TR gene sequences. The TCRdist pipeline was used in a later analysis to assign CDR3 sequences and most-parsimonious VDJ recombination scenarios. A later analysis defined each TCR beta chain by its CDR3 amino acid sequence plus V-gene family, and excluded reads lacking a unique V-gene family. To address suspected cross-contamination and a sequencing artifact, a later analysis removed several hundred highly shared, low-generation-probability nucleotide sequences. In a later analysis, a clonal expansion index for each public chain was calculated from normalized within-repertoire ranks of inferred template counts. In a later analysis, generation probabilities were computed with a VDJ recombination model fitted to out-of-frame rearrangements, and the resulting probabilities were checked against IGoR. In a later analysis, hypergeometric tests were used to score TCR-TCR, TCR-HLA and TCR-CMV co-occurrence, with a repertoire-size bias correction applied to TCR pairs. In a later analysis, false discovery rates were estimated by permuting HLA or CMV assignments 20 times. In a later analysis, co-occurring TCRs were grouped with DBSCAN, and TCRdist sequence similarity was added when clustering was performed within HLA-allele-positive subsets. Co-occurrence clustering excluded repertoires with fewer than 30,000 or more than 120,000 public chains, plus five with anomalous nucleotide sharing. Imported from immuneACCESS, the table was reduced by TCRdb to in-frame sequences with V and J called. These copies leave out some clones; in studies compared against another copy, an unresolved V gene accounts for under half, and the cause of the remainder is not known. Clonal size and the V and J genes are those of that table, whereas D and trimming came from the DNA. The sample includes tens of thousands of clones, with 70% to 85% observed a single time. The ten largest account for around 7.6% of the sample.

In total, around 600 healthy bone marrow donors made up the cohort. At the time of sampling, every cohort member was nominally healthy, though immune exposures that went unrecorded were likely present. The donor was CMV seropositive and belonged to the group of 270 or so seropositive cohort members. Each donor provided a peripheral blood sample, and peripheral blood mononuclear cells were used for TCR beta sequencing. Genomic DNA was extracted from the blood cell samples with the Qiagen DNeasy Blood Extraction Kit. The sample was PBMCs. The chain is encoded by TRBV5-1 joined to TRBJ2-7, and possibly TRBD1, on 6 matching bases. The source is a man in his sixties in good health and CMV-seropositive. The CDR3 protein is CASSLDTGQSISYEQYF. The base sequence is TGCGCCAGCAGCTTAGATACCGGACAGAGTATCTCCTACGAGCAGTACTTC.